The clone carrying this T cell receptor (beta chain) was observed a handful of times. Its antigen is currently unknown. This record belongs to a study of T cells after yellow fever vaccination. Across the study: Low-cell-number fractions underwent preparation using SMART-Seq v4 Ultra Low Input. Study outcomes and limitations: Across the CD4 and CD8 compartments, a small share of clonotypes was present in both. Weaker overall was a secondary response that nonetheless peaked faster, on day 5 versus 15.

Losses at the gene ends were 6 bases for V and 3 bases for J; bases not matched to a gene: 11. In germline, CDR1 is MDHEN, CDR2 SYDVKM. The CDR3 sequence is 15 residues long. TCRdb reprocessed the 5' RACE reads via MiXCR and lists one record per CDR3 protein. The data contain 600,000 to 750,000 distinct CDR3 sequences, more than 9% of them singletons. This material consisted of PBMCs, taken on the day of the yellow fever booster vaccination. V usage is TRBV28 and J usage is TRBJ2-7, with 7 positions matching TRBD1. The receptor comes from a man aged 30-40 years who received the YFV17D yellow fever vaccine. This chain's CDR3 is CASRAGTVGNYEQYF. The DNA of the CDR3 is TGTGCCAGCAGAGCCGGGACAGTTGGTAACTACGAGCAGTACTTC. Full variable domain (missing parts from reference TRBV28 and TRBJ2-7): DVKVTQSSRYLVKRTGEKVFLECVQDMDHENMFWYRQDPGLGLRLIYFSYDVKMKEKGDIPEGYSVSREKKERFSLILESASTNQTSMYLCASRAGTVGNYEQYFGPGTRLTVT.